The 10 T cell receptor beta chains given below trace back to one sample, sequenced in a study of post-analysis software for immune sequencing data (dated by TCRdb to between 2014 and 2017). To prepare the library, PCR was applied. The sample was run on an Illumina HiSeq 2500. Unique molecular identifiers were incorporated into TCR beta cDNA libraries to reduce PCR and sequencing biases. The raw public reads went through TCRdb reprocessing: fastp at Q25, MiXCR clone calling, in-frame beta chains kept. Rows merge per CDR3 protein into single entries with the most common DNA and genes. In all, the sample holds hundreds of thousands of distinct CDR3 sequences, and approximately 53% of those were seen once. The top ten clones comprise 4.6% of the sample. Here is what the overall study found, with its caveats: Significantly higher frequencies in patients than in controls were found for five or six TRBV segments, including TRBV5-6, TRBV5-1 and TRBV20-1.

Their antigens remain unidentified. The material sequenced was blood. These receptor sequences come from a girl aged 5-17 years with multiple sclerosis.

This chain uses TRBV7-9 with TRBJ2-1; no definite D call. Germline assignment: CDR1 SEHNR and CDR2 FQNEAQ (reference sequence). The CDR3 is 12 amino acids. Trimming cost V 7 bases and J 6 bases, with 10 bases left between them. CDR3: CASIPEINEQFF. DNA of the CDR3: TGTGCCAGCATCCCGGAGATCAATGAGCAGTTCTTC.

Comment on this clonotype: One end of the junction does not line up with germline, which may come from a read error. The chain recombines TRBV5-1 with TRBJ2-7, with 10 bases fitting TRBD2. Germline values: CDR1 SGHRS, CDR2 YFSETQ. The CDR3 runs to 16 residues. The CDR3 DNA follows: TGCGCCAGCAGCTTGGCCACTAGCGGGAATTCCTATGAGCAGTACTTC. The encoded protein is CASSLATSGNSYEQYF.

This clonotype appeared a few times. The rearrangement joins TRBV7-9 to TRBJ2-7; D not resolved. The CDR3 runs 15 residues. Per the germline V gene, CDR1 is SEHNR and CDR2 is FQNEAQ (reference sequence). Trimming cost V 3 bases and J 2 bases, with 14 bases left between them. DNA of the CDR3: TGTGCCAGCAGCTTGAGTCGTGGGAATCCCTACGAGCAGTACTTC. It translates to CASSLSRGNPYEQYF.

V usage is TRBV6-1 and J usage is TRBJ2-1; D call uncertain. Germline V gene sequence: CDR1 MNHNS, CDR2 SASEGT. V dropped 6 bases and J dropped 7 bases, with 16 bases sitting between them. The CDR3 totals 14 residues. The CDR3 reads CASRAQALRNEQFF. DNA for the CDR3: TGTGCCAGCAGGGCGCAGGCTCTGCGAAATGAGCAGTTCTTC.

This clonotype was found a few times. The chain joins TRBV29-1 to TRBJ2-5, with 8 bases identical to TRBD2. The CDR3 runs 14 residues. Per germline, CDR1 SQVTM and CDR2 ANQGSEA. Germline trimming cut 7 bases from V and 5 bases from J; bases unmatched to any gene: 12. Here the CDR3 DNA reads TGCAGCGCTCTCAAGCGGGAGTGGCTGGAGACCCAGTACTTC. Protein sequence: CSALKREWLETQYF.

As for this clonotype: One junction end does not reproduce the germline sequence, and a read error may be involved. The gene calls are TRBV7-7 and TRBJ2-5; maybe TRBD1 (5 bases). The CDR3 runs to 12 residues. CDR1 is SSHAT, CDR2 FNYEAQ, per germline (reference sequence). The DNA of the CDR3 is TGTGCTAGCAGCCGACAGTCGGAGACCCAGTACTTC. It codes for CASSRQSETQYF. The variable domain in full, with the rest retrieved from reference TRBV7-7 and TRBJ2-5, is GAGVSQSPRYKVTKRGQDVTLRCDPISSHATLYWYQQALGQGPEFLTYFNYEAQPDKSGLPSDRFSAERPEGSISTLTIQRTEQRDSAMYRCASSRQSETQYFGPGTRLLVL.

The chain combines TRBV29-1 with TRBJ2-7; weak D call: TRBD1 (6 bases). V lost 2 bases, J lost 4 bases, and 12 bases lay in between. The CDR3 length is 13 residues. Germline V gene sequence: CDR1 SQVTM, CDR2 ANQGSEA. CDR3: CSVEFTGTYEQYF. The DNA of the CDR3 is TGCAGCGTTGAATTTACAGGGACGTACGAGCAGTACTTC.

The gene calls are TRBV10-3 and TRBJ1-1; 9 bases agree with TRBD1. Trimming took 5 bases from V and 4 from J; bases not matched to a gene: 8. CDR3 size: 15 residues. The germline V gene has CDR1 ENHRY and CDR2 SYGVKD. CDR3 sequence: CAISPDRGWGTEAFF. CDR3 DNA sequence: TGTGCCATCAGTCCGGACAGGGGATGGGGCACTGAAGCTTTCTTT.

This rearrangement joins TRBV7-6 to TRBJ2-1; TRBD2 agrees at 7 bases. CDR3 length: 15 amino acids. V was clipped by 0 bases and J by 9 bases; unmatched bases: 8. CDR1 is SGHVS, CDR2 FNYEAQ, per germline. Written as DNA, the CDR3 is TGTGCCAGCAGCTTAGCGGCGGGAGTGGGTGGTGAGCAGTTCTTC. Translated, it gives CASSLAAGVGGEQFF.

This sequence joins TRBV6-4 and TRBJ2-3, with 8 nucleotides matching TRBD2. V trimming: 0 bases; J trimming: 6 bases; junction bases outside the gene matches: 11. This CDR3 has 17 amino acids. Germline V lookup: CDR1 MRHNA, CDR2 SNTAGT. CDR3 nucleotide sequence: TGTGCCAGCAGTGACTCGGCCGGGGGGGCGACGGAGGATACGCAGTATTTT. As protein: CASSDSAGGATEDTQYF.